This T cell receptor (beta chain) was captured in a study of shared clonotypes between healthy human individuals. Findings of the study overall: Naive CD4 clonotypes overlapped across several donors at about 5.3%. Among donors, sharing of clonotypes was expected to be affected by sequencing depth.

CD8 cells regarded as naive lacked CD45RO, were positively chosen for CCR7, and omitted terminally differentiated effector memory CD45RA+ cells. As concerns this clone: What it binds is unknown.

Only in-frame clones appear in the TCRdb table, and some are missing; sequencing was by immunoSEQ multiplex PCR. The sample carries some 2,000,000 clones, around 96% recorded once. Sequenced sample: naive CD8+ T cells sorted from blood. The sequence was obtained from a man aged 18 to 30 in good health.

The CDR3 DNA reads TGTGCCAGCAGCTTAGACGCGGGGGCCGAGCTGTTTTTT. Protein sequence: CASSLDAGAELFF. The chain carries TRBV11-2 and TRBJ2-2; perhaps TRBD2 as D (7 bases). CDR1 SGHAT and CDR2 FQNNGV come from the germline V gene. Trimming took 0 bases from V and 11 from J, leaving 10 bases between them. This CDR3 spans 13 amino acids.